These 6 T cell receptor beta chains were sequenced from one sample in a study of T cell clones after liver transplantation. Profiling relied on immunoSEQ multiplex PCR, and the TCRdb table lists in-frame clones only, not all of them. The table lists about 120,000 clones, 90% of them singletons. Specimen: CD4+ T cells from blood, collected 12 months after liver transplant. These receptors were collected from a human patient who received a liver transplant. These T cells may partly come from the graft donor.

This clone appeared a few times. The rearrangement uses TRBV29-1 and TRBJ2-1; tentative D call: TRBD2 (6 bases). This CDR3 region has 14 residues. Trimming pared 3 bases from V and 9 bases from J, leaving 18 bases between. Looked up from germline, CDR1 is SQVTM and CDR2 is ANQGSEA. The CDR3 DNA follows: TGCAGCGTTGACTTATCGGGGGTCCCCTCTGAGCAGTTCTTC. It encodes CSVDLSGVPSEQFF.

The chain combines TRBV10-2 with TRBJ2-7; the D gene is possibly TRBD1 (6 bases). The ends were cut back, 7 bases at V and 3 bases at J, with 7 bases in the middle. The CDR3 contains 11 residues. CDR1 is WSHSY and CDR2 is SAAADI in the germline V gene. CDR3 in DNA: TGCGCCAGCAAGGACAGCTACGAGCAGTACTTC. Amino acids: CASKDSYEQYF.

The V and J genes are TRBV5-6 and TRBJ2-4, with unresolved D. The CDR3 consists of 16 residues. With 4 bases removed from V and 1 base from J, the gap between germline ends came to 15 bases. Germline CDR1 and CDR2: SGHDT and YYEEEE. CDR3 sequence (DNA): TGTGCCAGCAGCCCCCGGACGTCTTGGGCCAAAAACATTCAGTACTTC. It encodes CASSPRTSWAKNIQYF. Full variable domain (outside the CDR3, taken from reference TRBV5-6 and TRBJ2-4): DAGVTQSPTHLIKTRGQQVTLRCSPKSGHDTVSWYQQALGQGPQFIFQYYEEEERQRGNFPDRFSGHQFPNYSSELNVNALLLGDSALYLCASSPRTSWAKNIQYFGAGTRLSVL.

The rearrangement joins TRBV5-6 to TRBJ2-1; the match to TRBD2 covers 12 bases. There are 17 residues in the CDR3. Germline V gene sequence: CDR1 SGHDT, CDR2 YYEEEE. V shed 1 base, J shed 7 bases, and the junction held 9 bases outside the gene matches. CDR3 nucleotide sequence: TGTGCCAGCAGCTTGTTAGCTAGCGGGAGGGAATGGAATGAGCAGTTCTTC. This sequence encodes CASSLLASGREWNEQFF.

The chain couples TRBV19 to TRBJ1-3; a weak D match, TRBD1 (5 bases). Germline lookup yields CDR1 LNHDA and CDR2 SQIVND (reference sequence). Trimming cost V 6 bases and J 3 bases, with 18 bases left between them. The CDR3 totals 16 residues. The CDR3 DNA is TGTGCCAGTAGCCCTCGGGGGGGTTTCGGTGGAAACACCATATATTTT. Translated: CASSPRGGFGGNTIYF.

CDR3 sequence reads: CASSQEGRRIQETQYF. CDR3 DNA sequence: TGCGCCAGCAGCCAAGAGGGCAGAAGAATCCAAGAGACCCAGTACTTC. V gene TRBV4-1 combines with J gene TRBJ2-5; D not certain. V lost 0 bases to trimming and J lost 1 base, with 12 bases between them. Germline V gene data show CDR1 as MGHRA and CDR2 as YSYEKL. The CDR3 runs to 16 residues.